This T cell receptor (beta chain) was recovered during a study of cytomegalovirus exposure and HLA in healthy donors (dated by TCRdb to between 2016 and 2019). Regarding the complete study: According to an earlier analysis of 587 of the donors, 200 million or so T cells yielded some 110 million unique TCR beta sequences and roughly 280 Gb of sequence data. An early release that covered about 600 HLA-typed donors contained about 300 gigabases of sequencing data and 65 million to 100 million unique TCR sequences. The genetic ancestry cluster associated with self-reported Caucasian donors included 81% of the roughly 400 genotyped donors. The study aimed to test whether cataloging public T cell receptors could reveal signatures of past pathogen exposure. The T cell repertoires of around 730 subjects were profiled by immunosequencing and related to cytomegalovirus serostatus. In addition to the first cohort of around 670 subjects, a separate validation cohort of approximately 130 different subjects was used. To predict cytomegalovirus infection status, the study brought together high-throughput TCR immunosequencing, statistical association of individual TCRs with disease status, and machine learning. In a later analysis, previously published TCR beta repertoires from several hundred donors were re-analyzed and high-resolution HLA genotyping was added so that TCR occurrence patterns could be studied. The later analysis used no new phenotypic data to find candidate immune exposures, relying instead on TCR beta sequences and their occurrence across donors. In an earlier analysis of 500 to 650 of the donors, high-throughput TCR beta sequencing was used to judge whether each TCR beta V gene segment behaved as functional or pseudogenic. Donor age, sex, ethnicity and CMV serostatus were collected together with the repertoire data. A later genetic analysis used genome-wide SNP genotypes for about three fifths of the 666 donors, treating that subset as a discovery cohort. Every repertoire in the discovery cohort had been generated on one and the same sequencing platform. Class I and class II HLA loci were covered by the typing at four-digit resolution. The number of typed donors differed by locus: about 629-630 for A, B, C, DRB1 and DQB1; approximately 520 for DQA1; 606 for DPA1; and approximately 450 for DPB1. Roughly five DR-DQ haplotypes were handled as single units for association and clustering because linkage in the cohort was strong. Across some 400 genotyped donors of the cohort, an average of about 240,000 unique TCR beta nucleotide sequences per donor were sequenced, and 15% to 20% of those sequences were non-productive.

The cohort comprised 550 to 700 healthy bone marrow donors. All cohort members were sampled while nominally healthy, although unrecorded immune exposures were likely present. The donor was CMV seropositive and was included in the group of around 300 seropositive cohort members. A peripheral blood sample was provided by each donor, and peripheral blood mononuclear cells were used for TCR beta sequencing. The Qiagen DNeasy Blood Extraction Kit was used to extract genomic DNA from the blood cell samples. Overall results and qualifications from the work: In both the original and validation cohorts, the classifier was reported to diagnose cytomegalovirus status with high specificity and sensitivity. A later analysis found that HLA-associated TCR beta chains were more clonally expanded and had lower generation probabilities than equally common non-associated chains. Linkage disequilibrium might explain the correlated functional status among segregating V segments, but an unknown experimental factor could not be ruled out. When HLA alleles, especially DR and DQ, strongly co-occurred, TCR associations were difficult to assign to individual alleles. In a later analysis, the rate of TCR association differed among HLA loci, with DRB1 alleles having the most associated TCRs and HLA-C alleles having the fewest. Immune exposure information for the cohort was limited to CMV serostatus. Most CMV-associated TCR beta chains appeared to be HLA-restricted in a later analysis, and the HLA associations seemed to be driven largely by CMV exposure. HLA typing was unavailable for some donors at each locus, so association tests used only the typed subset. The cohort was sequenced for TCR beta chains only, and without alpha or paired-chain data the features that could be detected were limited. Because the 87-base-pair reads could not distinguish some IMGT-functional V segments, including TRBV6-2 and TRBV6-3, those segments were excluded. In an earlier analysis of under 600 of the donors, most TCR beta V segments were observed in productive rearrangements about 87% or about 30% of the time, broadly matching IMGT annotations. Several of the top co-occurrence clusters appeared to be linked to parvovirus B19, influenza, CMV and Epstein-Barr virus, according to a later analysis. Compared with the approximately 700-donor mean, donors in an Asian-associated ancestry cluster had fewer N-insertions in productive TCRs, according to a later genetic analysis. A further reported finding was that TCR beta sequences accurately predicted the HLA-A and HLA-B alleles for most subjects in the first cohort. Most TCR sequences were observed very rarely across donors, whereas some public TCRs were present in many individuals. In the study, approximately 160 TCR beta chains were listed as associated with cytomegalovirus. A group of highly shared sequence variants was considered likely to be a technical artifact of the sequencing pipeline. A few of the identified cytomegalovirus-associated TCR beta chains were confirmed in vitro to be specific for cytomegalovirus antigens. Roughly 15 rarely observed V segments, including chromosome 9 orphons, were excluded from the earlier analysis of about 610 of the donors because counts were too low. The authors suggested that the approach could potentially be extended to other disease states and immunological phenotypes. A later analysis associated 15,000 or so TCR beta sequences with specific HLA alleles at a false discovery rate of 0.05. A later genetic analysis associated a missense DCLRE1C variant with V-gene and J-gene trimming of TCR beta chains, and an independent cohort replicated the association. Roughly uniform sequencing depth across donors was assumed in presence/absence analyses, although this assumption may not hold.

Libraries were prepared through the immunoSEQ multiplex PCR assay. For the multiplex PCR, a mixture combining 60 forward primers for TCR Vbeta segments and 13 reverse primers for TCR Jbeta segments was used. The CDR3 region of rearranged TCR beta genes was amplified from genomic DNA by a multiplex PCR assay. The Illumina HiSeq System was used to sequence the amplified TCR beta libraries as 87-base-pair reads. As for how the authors treated the data: A later analysis tallied about 77 million unique TCR beta chains across the approximately 670 repertoires, and some 10 million of those chains were shared by two or more donors. To remove PCR and sequencing errors, raw reads were error-corrected and collapsed into unique sequences using a nearest-neighbor algorithm that merged closely related sequences. CDR3 sequences were aligned to IMGT reference sequences to assign V, D and J gene segments. For a sequence to be retained, at least a six-nucleotide match to both a V gene segment and a J gene segment was required. Rearrangements were called productive when the CDR3 lacked stop codons and stayed in frame with V and J; all others were non-productive. CDR3 was defined by IMGT convention, running from the second conserved V-encoded cysteine to the conserved J-encoded phenylalanine. Sequences without an unambiguous match to a single V gene segment were excluded from the earlier analysis of approximately 560 of the donors. In an earlier analysis of some 590 of the donors, V segments were called functional above 56.7% productive rearrangements and were called segregating when the between-donor standard deviation exceeded 5%. A statistical classification framework was developed to diagnose cytomegalovirus status using the catalog of TCR beta chain sequences. In a later analysis, TCR nucleotide sequences were compared against IMGT/GENE-DB human TR gene sequences so that V and J genes could be assigned. Using the TCRdist pipeline, a later analysis assigned CDR3 sequences along with most-parsimonious VDJ recombination scenarios. A later analysis defined each TCR beta chain by its CDR3 amino acid sequence plus V-gene family, and excluded reads lacking a unique V-gene family. As a way to deal with suspected cross-contamination and a sequencing artifact, a later analysis dropped 592 nucleotide sequences that were highly shared and had low generation probability. In a later analysis, a clonal expansion index was calculated for each public chain from normalized within-repertoire ranks of inferred template counts. In a later analysis, generation probabilities were computed using a VDJ recombination model fitted to out-of-frame rearrangements, and the results were checked against IGoR. In a later analysis, hypergeometric tests were used to score TCR-TCR, TCR-HLA and TCR-CMV co-occurrence, with a repertoire-size bias correction applied to TCR pairs. To estimate false discovery rates, a later analysis permuted the HLA or CMV assignments 20 times. In a later analysis, co-occurring TCRs were grouped using DBSCAN, with TCRdist sequence similarity added in when clustering inside HLA-allele-positive subsets. Repertoires with fewer than 30,000 or more than 120,000 public chains were left out of co-occurrence clustering, as were five repertoires with anomalous nucleotide sharing. Not all clones reach the TCRdb copy of this immuneACCESS table, which keeps in-frame sequences only. Checked studies attribute under half of the gap to unresolved V genes and leave the rest unexplained. V and J calls and clone size follow that table, whereas D and trimming were derived from the DNA. In this sample the table shows approximately 140,000 clones, roughly 63% of which occur a single time. The ten largest clones represent 6% to 8.5% of the sample.

Notes on this clone: Its antigen is still unknown. Base-call qualities are not available, and no considerably larger clone is one nucleotide away.

Inclusive of the bounding cysteine and phenylalanine, the CDR3 is 16 residues long. Kept here is only the CDR3 DNA, which spans 48 bases and is read in frame from base 1. Sequences MDHEN (CDR1) and SYDVKM (CDR2) are obtained from the germline V gene. V and J are trimmed by 6 bases and 3 bases, and the gene matches miss 5 bases of the junction. The receptor comes from a woman aged 55-70 years in good health and CMV-seropositive. Sequenced input: PBMCs. Recombination linked TRBV28 to TRBJ2-5, and 15 bases in between align with TRBD2. The DNA reads as follows: TGTGCCAGCAGCCCCGGACTAGCGGGAGGGGAAGAGACCCAGTACTTC. This yields the protein CASSPGLAGGEETQYF.